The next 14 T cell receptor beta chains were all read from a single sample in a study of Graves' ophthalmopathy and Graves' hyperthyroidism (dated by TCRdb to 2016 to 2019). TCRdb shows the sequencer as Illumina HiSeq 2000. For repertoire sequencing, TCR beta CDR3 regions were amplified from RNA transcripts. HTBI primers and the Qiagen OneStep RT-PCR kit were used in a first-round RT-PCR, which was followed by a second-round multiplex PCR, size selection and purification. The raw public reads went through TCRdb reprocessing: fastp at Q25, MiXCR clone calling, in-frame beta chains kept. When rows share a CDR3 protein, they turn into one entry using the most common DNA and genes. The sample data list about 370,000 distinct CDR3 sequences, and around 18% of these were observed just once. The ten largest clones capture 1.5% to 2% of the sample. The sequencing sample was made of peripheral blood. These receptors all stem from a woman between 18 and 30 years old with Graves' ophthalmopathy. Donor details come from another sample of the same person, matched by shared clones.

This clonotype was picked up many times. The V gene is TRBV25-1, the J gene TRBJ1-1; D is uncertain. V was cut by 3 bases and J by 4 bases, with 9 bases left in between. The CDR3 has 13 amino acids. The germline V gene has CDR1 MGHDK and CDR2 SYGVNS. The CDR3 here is CASSEAPRTEAFF. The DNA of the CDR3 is TGTGCCAGCAGTGAGGCGCCGCGCACTGAAGCTTTCTTT.

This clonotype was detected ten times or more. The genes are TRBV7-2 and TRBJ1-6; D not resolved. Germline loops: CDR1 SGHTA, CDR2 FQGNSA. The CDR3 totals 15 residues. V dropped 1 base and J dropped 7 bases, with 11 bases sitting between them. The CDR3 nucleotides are TGTGCCAGCAGCTTAGGAGAGGGAAGGAATTCACCCCTCCACTTT. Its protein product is CASSLGEGRNSPLHF.

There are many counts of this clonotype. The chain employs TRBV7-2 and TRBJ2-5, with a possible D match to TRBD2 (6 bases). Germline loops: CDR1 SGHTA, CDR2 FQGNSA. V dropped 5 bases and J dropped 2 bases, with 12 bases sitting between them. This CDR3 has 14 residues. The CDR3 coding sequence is TGTGCCAGCAGCCCCATGGGACTTCAAGAGACCCAGTACTTC. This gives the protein CASSPMGLQETQYF. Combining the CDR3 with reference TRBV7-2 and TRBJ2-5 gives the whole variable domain GAGVSQSPSNKVTEKGKDVELRCDPISGHTALYWYRQSLGQGLEFLIYFQGNSAPDKSGLPSDRFSAERTGGSVSTLTIQRTQQEDSAVYLCASSPMGLQETQYFGPGTRLLVL.

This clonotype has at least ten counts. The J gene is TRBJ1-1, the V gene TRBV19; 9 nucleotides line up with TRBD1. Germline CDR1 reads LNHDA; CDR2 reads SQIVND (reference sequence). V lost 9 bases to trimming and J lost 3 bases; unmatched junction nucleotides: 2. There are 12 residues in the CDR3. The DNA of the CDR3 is TGTGCCAGCACAGGGGGCTACACTGAAGCTTTCTTT. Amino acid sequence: CASTGGYTEAFF.

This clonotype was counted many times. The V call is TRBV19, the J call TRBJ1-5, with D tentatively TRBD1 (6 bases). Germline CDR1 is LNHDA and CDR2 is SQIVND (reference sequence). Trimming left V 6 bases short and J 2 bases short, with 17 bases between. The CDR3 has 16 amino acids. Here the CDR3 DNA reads TGTGCCAGTAGCAGTGGAAATCCAGGGGGCAATCAGCCCCAGCATTTT. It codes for CASSSGNPGGNQPQHF. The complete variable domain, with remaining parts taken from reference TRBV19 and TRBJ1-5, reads DGGITQSPKYLFRKEGQNVTLSCEQNLNHDAMYWYRQDPGQGLRLIYYSQIVNDFQKGDIAEGYSVSREKKESFPLTVTSAQKNPTAFYLCASSSGNPGGNQPQHFGDGTRLSIL.

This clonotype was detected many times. In DNA form, the CDR3 reads TGCGCCAGCAGCCCGACCCGGGTAGCTAACTATGGCTACACCTTC. This gives the protein CASSPTRVANYGYTF. The chain has TRBV4-1 and TRBJ1-2; D is unresolved. The CDR3 runs to 15 residues. Trimming pared 4 bases from V and 0 bases from J, leaving 12 bases between. Germline assignment: CDR1 MGHRA and CDR2 YSYEKL.

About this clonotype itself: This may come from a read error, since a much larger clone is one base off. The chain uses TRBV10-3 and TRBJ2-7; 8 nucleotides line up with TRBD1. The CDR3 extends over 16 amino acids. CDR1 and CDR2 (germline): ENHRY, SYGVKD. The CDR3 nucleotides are TGTACCATCAAGGGTCGTCAAGAACAGGGGGTCTACGAGCAGTACTTC. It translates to CTIKGRQEQGVYEQYF.

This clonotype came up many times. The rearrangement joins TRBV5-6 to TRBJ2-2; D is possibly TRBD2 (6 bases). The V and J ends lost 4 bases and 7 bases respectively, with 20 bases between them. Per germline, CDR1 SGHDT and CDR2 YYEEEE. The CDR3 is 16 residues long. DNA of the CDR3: TGTGCCAGCAGCGGAGCGTGGAGGGAGCTTGACGGGGAGCTGTTTTTT. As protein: CASSGAWRELDGELFF.

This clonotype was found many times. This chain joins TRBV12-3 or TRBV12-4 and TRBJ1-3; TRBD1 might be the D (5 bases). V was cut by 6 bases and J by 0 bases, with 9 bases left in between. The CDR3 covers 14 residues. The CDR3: CASRTDNSGNTIYF. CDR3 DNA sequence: TGTGCCAGCAGGACGGACAACTCTGGAAACACCATATATTTT.

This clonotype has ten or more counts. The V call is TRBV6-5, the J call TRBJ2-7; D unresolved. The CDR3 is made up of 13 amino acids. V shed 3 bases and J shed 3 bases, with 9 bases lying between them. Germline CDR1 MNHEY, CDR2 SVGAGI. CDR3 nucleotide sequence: TGTGCCAGCAGTTATGGGCTCGTCTACGAGCAGTACTTC. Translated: CASSYGLVYEQYF.

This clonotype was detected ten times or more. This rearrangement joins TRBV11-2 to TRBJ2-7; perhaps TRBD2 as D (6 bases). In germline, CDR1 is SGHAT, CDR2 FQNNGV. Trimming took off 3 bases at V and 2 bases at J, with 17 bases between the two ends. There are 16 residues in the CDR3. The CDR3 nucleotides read TGTGCCAGCAGCTTCAAAGAGGCTAGCGTTCCCTACGAGCAGTACTTC. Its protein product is CASSFKEASVPYEQYF.

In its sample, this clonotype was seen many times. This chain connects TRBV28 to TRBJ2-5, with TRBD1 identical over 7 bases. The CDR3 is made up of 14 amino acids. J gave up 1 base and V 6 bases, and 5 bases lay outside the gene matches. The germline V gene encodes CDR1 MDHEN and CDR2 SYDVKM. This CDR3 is CASRRQGPQETQYF. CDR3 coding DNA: TGTGCCAGCAGACGACAGGGCCCCCAAGAGACCCAGTACTTC.

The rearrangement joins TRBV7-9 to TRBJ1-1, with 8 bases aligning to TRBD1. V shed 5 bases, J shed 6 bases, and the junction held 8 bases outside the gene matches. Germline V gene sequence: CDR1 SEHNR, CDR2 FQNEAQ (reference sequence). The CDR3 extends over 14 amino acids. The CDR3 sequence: CASSPRTGFAEAFF. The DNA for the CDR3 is TGTGCCAGCAGCCCTAGGACAGGGTTCGCTGAAGCTTTCTTT.

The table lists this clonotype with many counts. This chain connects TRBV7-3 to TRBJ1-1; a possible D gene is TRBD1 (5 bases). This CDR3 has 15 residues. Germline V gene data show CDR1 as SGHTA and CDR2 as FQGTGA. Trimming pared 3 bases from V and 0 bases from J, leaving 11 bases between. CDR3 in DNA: TGTGCCAGCAGCTTCGCCGGGACGGTGAACACTGAAGCTTTCTTT. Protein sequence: CASSFAGTVNTEAFF.